The 21 T cell receptor beta chains presented below share a single source sample, sequenced in a study of graft-versus-host responses after intestinal transplantation. The repertoire was sequenced with immunoSEQ multiplex PCR; TCRdb's copy has only in-frame clones and lacks some. The repertoire holds 98,000 or so clones, more than 70% seen once, with about 1.5% in the top ten. The input for sequencing was PBMCs, taken 255 days after intestinal transplant. Source of these receptors: a human patient who received an intestinal transplant, so some T cells may come from the graft donor.

This chain uses TRBV2 with TRBJ2-7, with D perhaps matching TRBD1 or TRBD2 (5 bases each). CDR1 and CDR2 from the germline V gene are SNHLY and FYNNEI. The length of the CDR3 is 13 residues. The ends were cut back, 5 bases at V and 7 bases at J, with 15 bases in the middle. The CDR3 region has the DNA TGTGCCAGCAGTAAACGGGACCCCTGGGAGCAGTACTTC. It encodes CASSKRDPWEQYF. Based on the CDR3 plus reference TRBV2 and TRBJ2-7, the full variable domain is EPEVTQTPSHQVTQMGQEVILRCVPISNHLYFYWYRQILGQKVEFLVSFYNNEISEKSEIFDDQFSVERPDGSNFTLKIRSTKLEDSAMYFCASSKRDPWEQYFGPGTRLTVT.

Comment on this clone: The sample holds other DNA sequences that translate to the same CDR3. The CDR3 loop is CASSFLQGTGGRKDYGYTF. The CDR3 DNA is TGTGCCAGCAGCTTTCTCCAGGGGACAGGGGGCAGAAAGGACTATGGCTACACCTTC. This chain joins TRBV5-6 and TRBJ1-2; the match to TRBD1 covers 12 bases. The CDR3 runs 19 residues. The germline gives CDR1 SGHDT, CDR2 YYEEEE. The V and J ends lost 2 bases and 3 bases, in that order; junction bases with no gene match: 14. Together with reference TRBV5-6 and TRBJ1-2, the CDR3 gives the full variable domain: DAGVTQSPTHLIKTRGQQVTLRCSPKSGHDTVSWYQQALGQGPQFIFQYYEEEERQRGNFPDRFSGHQFPNYSSELNVNALLLGDSALYLCASSFLQGTGGRKDYGYTFGSGTRLTVV.

The chain recombines TRBV5-6 with TRBJ2-5; a weak D match, TRBD1 (6 bases). The CDR3 runs 16 residues. The V gene's germline CDR1 is SGHDT and CDR2 YYEEEE. V lost 0 bases to trimming and J lost 5 bases, with 17 bases between them. The CDR3 DNA sequence: TGTGCCAGCAGCTTGGGAGGGACAACAAAATATGAGACCCAGTACTTC. The encoded protein is CASSLGGTTKYETQYF.

The J gene is TRBJ2-2, the V gene TRBV30; unclear D gene. The CDR3 extends over 13 amino acids. CDR1 and CDR2 (germline): GTSNPN, SVGIG (reference sequence). The V end was cut by 6 bases, the J end by 2 bases, with 10 bases between. CDR3 in amino acids: CACQRQNTGELFF. In DNA, the CDR3 is TGTGCCTGCCAGCGACAAAACACCGGGGAGCTGTTTTTT.

The chain couples TRBV5-4 to TRBJ2-1; 7 bases match TRBD1. The CDR3 sequence is 13 residues long. The V and J ends lost 0 bases and 8 bases, in that order; junction bases with no gene match: 2. Per germline, CDR1 SGHNT and CDR2 YYREEE (reference sequence). The CDR3 protein is CASSLGQGDEQFF. CDR3 bases: TGTGCCAGCAGCTTGGGGCAGGGGGATGAGCAGTTCTTC.

This clone was seen once. The gene calls are TRBV7-2 and TRBJ2-3; 8 bases match TRBD2. The trim removed 2 bases at V and 5 bases at J, leaving 9 bases unmatched. Germline V CDR1 and CDR2: SGHTA, FQGNSA. This CDR3 spans 16 amino acids. In DNA form, the CDR3 reads TGTGCCAGCAGCTTAAATCCGGGGGGGGCTTTAGATACGCAGTATTTT. Its translation is CASSLNPGGALDTQYF.

V is TRBV6-5 and J is TRBJ1-5, with D perhaps matching TRBD1 (5 bases). Trimming shortened V by 8 bases and J by 7 bases, and 18 bases separated the two germline ends. Germline lookup yields CDR1 MNHEY and CDR2 SVGAGI. The CDR3 runs 14 residues. CDR3 coding DNA: TGTGCCAGCGGCCTGGCAGGGAATCACCAGCCCCAGCATTTT. Translation gives CASGLAGNHQPQHF.

The DNA for the CDR3 is TGTGCCAGCAGTTTCCGAGGACAACCCCCCTACGAGCAGTACTTC. Encoded protein: CASSFRGQPPYEQYF. The chain combines TRBV27 with TRBJ2-7, with D possibly matching TRBD1 (5 bases). The CDR3 loop spans 15 amino acids. Trimming removed 3 bases from V and 2 bases from J, with 14 bases in between. CDR1 is MNHEY, CDR2 SMNVEV, per germline (reference sequence).

The chain uses TRBV5-4 and TRBJ2-1; 10 positions agree with TRBD2. With V trimmed by 1 base and J by 1 base, 5 bases remained unmatched. The CDR3 spans 17 residues. Germline CDR1 is SGHNT and CDR2 is YYREEE (reference sequence). Written as DNA, the CDR3 is TGTGCCAGCAGCTTGAGTAAGCGGGGGGGATCCTACAATGAGCAGTTCTTC. This sequence encodes CASSLSKRGGSYNEQFF.

The chain combines TRBV28 with TRBJ1-6, with 10 bases fitting TRBD1. The germline CDR1 and CDR2 sequences are MDHEN and SYDVKM. V was pared by 4 bases and J by 8 bases, with 5 bases of the junction left unmatched. The CDR3 has 15 residues. The CDR3 loop is CASSSPGQGYSPLHF. CDR3 DNA: TGTGCCAGCAGTTCCCCGGGACAGGGGTATTCACCCCTCCACTTT.

The chain recombines TRBV6-1 with TRBJ2-1; 11 bases map to TRBD2. The CDR3 has 15 amino acids. Germline CDR1 MNHNS, CDR2 SASEGT. V lost 7 bases to trimming and J lost 4 bases; unmatched junction nucleotides: 6. DNA for the CDR3: TGTGCCAGCACTCTAGCGGGGGGCCGATACAATGAGCAGTTCTTC. Translating it yields CASTLAGGRYNEQFF.

CDR3 coding DNA: TGTGCCAGCAGTTTATCGGGCCAGGGGACGAGCTCCTACAATGAGCAGTTCTTC. Residues: CASSLSGQGTSSYNEQFF. V and J are TRBV27 and TRBJ2-1; D is perhaps TRBD1 (6 bases). The ends were cut back, 0 bases at V and 0 bases at J, with 15 bases in the middle. The length of the CDR3 is 18 residues. CDR1 and CDR2 (germline): MNHEY, SMNVEV (reference sequence).

The chain carries TRBV21-1 and TRBJ1-3; the DNA was not used to check the table's D call, TRBD1. TRBV21-1 is termed a pseudogene. This CDR3 contains 15 residues. Written as DNA, the CDR3 is TGTGCCAGCAGCATCGCAGGGGGCGATGGAAACACCATATATTTT. As protein: CASSIAGGDGNTIYF.

The chain links TRBV6-6 to TRBJ2-2, with 15 positions matching TRBD2. V was pared by 5 bases and J by 6 bases, with 4 bases of the junction left unmatched. Germline loops: CDR1 MNHNY, CDR2 SVGAGI (reference sequence). CDR3 length: 16 amino acids. This chain's CDR3 is CASSRTSGGAAGELFF. In nucleotides, the CDR3 is TGTGCCAGCAGTCGGACTAGCGGGGGGGCGGCCGGGGAGCTGTTTTTT.

The chain couples TRBV2 to TRBJ2-7, with TRBD1 as a possible D gene (5 bases). CDR1 and CDR2 from the germline V gene are SNHLY and FYNNEI. V lost 3 bases to trimming and J lost 5 bases, with 8 bases between them. The CDR3 is made up of 12 amino acids. The CDR3 nucleotides are TGTGCCAGCAGTGATCCAGGGAACGAGCAGTACTTC. Translated: CASSDPGNEQYF.

The chain uses TRBV6-4 and TRBJ1-4; no clear D gene. Per germline, CDR1 MRHNA and CDR2 SNTAGT. CDR3 length: 13 amino acids. Trimming cost V 2 bases and J 8 bases, with 9 bases left between them. The chain's CDR3 is CASSDRAREKLFF. The CDR3 region has the DNA TGTGCCAGCAGTGACAGGGCTAGGGAAAAACTGTTTTTT.

V is TRBV5-1 and J is TRBJ1-1; possibly TRBD1 for D (5 bases). Germline CDR1 SGHRS, CDR2 YFSETQ. Trimming removed 3 bases from V and 0 bases from J, with 12 bases in between. The CDR3 length is 15 residues. CDR3 in amino acids: CASSSTGPLNTEAFF. CDR3 bases: TGCGCCAGCAGCTCCACGGGACCGTTGAACACTGAAGCTTTCTTT.

The gene calls are TRBV7-6 and TRBJ2-1, with 16 positions matching TRBD2. This CDR3 spans 16 amino acids. V shed 5 bases, J shed 6 bases, and the junction held 4 bases outside the gene matches. In germline, CDR1 is SGHVS, CDR2 FNYEAQ. The CDR3 loop reads CASSLGTSGRANEQFF. The CDR3 coding sequence is TGTGCCAGCAGCCTCGGGACTAGCGGGAGGGCCAATGAGCAGTTCTTC.

The rearrangement joins TRBV28 to TRBJ2-1; D might be TRBD2 (5 bases). Germline V gives CDR1 MDHEN, CDR2 SYDVKM. This CDR3 contains 16 residues. With 7 bases removed from V and 6 bases from J, the gap between germline ends came to 22 bases. CDR3 nucleotides: TGTGCCAGCACCCAAACGAGACTACCGCCGGGCAATGAGCAGTTCTTC. Translated: CASTQTRLPPGNEQFF.

The chain uses TRBV7-8 and TRBJ2-7; 13 bases map to TRBD2. The CDR3 contains 15 residues. After removal of 3 bases from V and 4 bases from J, the junction contained 3 bases not matched to a gene. Germline V gene lookup returns CDR1 SGHVS and CDR2 FQNEAQ. The CDR3 DNA follows: TGTGCCAGCAGCTTTTGGACTAGCGGGAGTTACGAGCAGTACTTC. Translating gives CASSFWTSGSYEQYF.

V is TRBV2 and J is TRBJ1-6; a possible D gene is TRBD1 (5 bases). The CDR3 has 13 residues. Germline CDR1 SNHLY, CDR2 FYNNEI. V lost 11 bases to trimming and J lost 6 bases, with 14 bases between them. The CDR3 loop is CASREQGNSPLHF. In nucleotides, the CDR3 is TGTGCCTCACGGGAGCAGGGTAATTCACCCCTCCACTTT.